This record concerns one T cell receptor (beta chain) sequence. No cognate antigen has been identified for it. No much larger clone is present one base from it, and per-base qualities are unavailable. This sample stems from a study of blood T cell repertoires in COVID-19 (dated by TCRdb to the early 2020s). Turning to the overall study: The collaborator samples originated in the United States, Italy and Spain and spanned the acute and convalescent phases of COVID-19. The prospective study material was composed of cDNA or gDNA derived from T cells, B-cell-depleted T cells, or PBMCs. Deeply sampled blood TCRbeta repertoires from subjects exposed to, actively infected with, or recovered from COVID-19 were included in the dataset. The repertoires were released in a freely available public database intended as a resource for research on the immune response to SARS-CoV-2. Samples were obtained from the ongoing ImmuneRACE study (first 160 participants) and from some 1,200 subjects provided by 6 global collaborators. A de-identified subject ID, COVID-19 status, age in years and sex were almost always included in the sample metadata. Where available, HLA class I and class II types were taken from metadata supplied by the sample provider and were not determined by assay-based typing.

Collaborating institutions collected whole blood in K2EDTA tubes following their own protocols. For TCRbeta analysis, collaborators shipped samples in one of three forms: frozen whole blood, isolated PBMCs, or DNA extracted from either of those sample types. Overall study outcomes, separate from this receptor: How much clinical and demographic metadata was included differed by source and by participant, and the metadata was provided uncurated.

According to the germline V gene, CDR1 reads MNHEY and CDR2 reads SVGAGI. Measured from the cysteine to the phenylalanine, the CDR3 is 14 residues long. The sequence is cut down to CDR3 DNA, 42 bases in frame from base 1. Trimming leaves V shorter by 4 bases and J shorter by 8 bases, with the junction holding 10 bases beyond the gene matches. The immunoSEQ Assay, a bias-controlled multiplex PCR, was used to amplify TCRbeta CDR3 regions from genomic DNA. For the original study's pipeline: The number of nucleated cells in each sample was estimated by amplification of reference gene primers within the assay. To quantify the absolute abundance of each unique TCRbeta CDR3 rearrangement, sequence reads were collapsed and filtered. For each sample, productive Simpson clonality was calculated as the square root of Simpson's diversity index across productive rearrangements. Imported from immuneACCESS, the table was reduced by TCRdb to in-frame sequences with V and J called. These copies leave out some clones; in studies compared against another copy, an unresolved V gene accounts for under half, and the cause of the remainder is not known. V and J calls and clone size are copied from that table; D and trimming were computed from the DNA. This sample gives a few hundred thousand clones in total; about four fifths of them show up just once. 3.1% of the sample lies in the top ten.

This receptor was identified in a woman under 30 with acute or convalescent COVID-19. The specimen was peripheral blood. The chain is encoded by TRBV6-5 joined to TRBJ1-2; TRBD1 aligns with 7 central bases. Read as DNA, the sequence is TGTGCCAGCAGTTCCCAGACAGGGAAGAGGGGCTACACCTTC. This is translated as CASSSQTGKRGYTF.